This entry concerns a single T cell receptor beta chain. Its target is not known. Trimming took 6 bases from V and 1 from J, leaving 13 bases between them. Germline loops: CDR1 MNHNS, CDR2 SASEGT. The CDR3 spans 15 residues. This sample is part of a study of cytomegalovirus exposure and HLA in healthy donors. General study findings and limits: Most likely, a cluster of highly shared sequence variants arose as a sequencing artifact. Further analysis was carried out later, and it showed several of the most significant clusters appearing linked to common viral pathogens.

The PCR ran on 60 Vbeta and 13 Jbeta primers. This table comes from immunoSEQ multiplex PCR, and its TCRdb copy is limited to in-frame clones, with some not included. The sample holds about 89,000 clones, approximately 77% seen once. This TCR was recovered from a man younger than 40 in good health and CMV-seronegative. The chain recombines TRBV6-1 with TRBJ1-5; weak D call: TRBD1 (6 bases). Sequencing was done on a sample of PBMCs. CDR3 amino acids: CASRADSGSNQPQHF. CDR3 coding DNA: TGTGCCAGCAGGGCGGACAGTGGGAGCAATCAGCCCCAGCATTTT.